This is a list of T cell receptor beta chains from one sample in a study of T-cell reconstitution after alpha-beta-depleted transplantation in children. One entry per CDR3 protein, called by TCRdb with MiXCR from the PCR reads. The sample has roughly 400,000 distinct CDR3 sequences, roughly 20% seen once; the top ten hold 3.8%. The sequenced sample was PBMCs from the stem cell graft donor, obtained from the stem cell graft. These receptors all come from a human donor who donated a stem cell graft to a child with acute myeloid leukemia. The conserved cysteine and the conserved F or W are not part of the CDR3 here. The order of the fields is V gene, D gene, CDR3 protein. The D gene is left open where the match is weak.

TRBV20-1	-	SARDQRGNQPQH
TRBV12-3/TRBV12-4	-	ASTGGVLGAYEQY
TRBV27	-	ASREAGEQY
TRBV5-1	-	ASSRGPPVQWQF
TRBV5-6	TRBD2	ASGLLAGGNNEQF
TRBV7-9	TRBD2	ASSYPGRAGANVLT
TRBV4-1	-	ASSQALGNEQY
TRBV12-3/TRBV12-4	TRBD2	ASSFASGRKNEQF
TRBV4-2	TRBD2	ASSQGLAEETQY
TRBV27	-	ASSLRWGPYEQY
TRBV12-3/TRBV12-4	TRBD2	ASSSPGLAGDETQY
TRBV20-1	TRBD2	SAPEVTSGRWGTDTQY
TRBV7-6	TRBD1	ASSLSYRGAYNEQF
TRBV6-5	-	ASSYVGSPNEQF
TRBV20-1	TRBD2	SALKREASSYNEQF
TRBV10-3	-	ASGQPNQPQH
TRBV5-1	TRBD2	ASSFGTSGIGNEQF
TRBV7-2	TRBD2	ASSLNPGGSH
TRBV4-1	TRBD1	ASSPSGTGDGYEQY
TRBV5-1	TRBD2	ASSMGLAPDEQF
TRBV20-1	TRBD2	SATPGTRGYEQY
TRBV7-9	TRBD1	ASSLPGQGMSYEQY
TRBV6-2/TRBV6-3	-	ASSYGVTNTGELF
TRBV15	TRBD1	ATSTDRGGNEQF
TRBV5-5	-	ASSYSGKKGSGANVLT
TRBV7-9	-	ASSLATGAEGETQY
TRBV7-2	-	ASSLNQVEKLF
TRBV15	-	ATSRVVRGLREQY
TRBV15	-	ATSRTMTVRTGELF
TRBV6-5	-	ASSLDLTVSGANVLT
TRBV10-3	-	AIRTDGQETQY
TRBV27	TRBD1	ASSFRQGIHEQY
TRBV7-6	-	ASSLPMAGPTYEQY
TRBV7-9	TRBD2	ASSRLAGARTDTQY
TRBV5-1	TRBD2	ASSPDGAGTSGTHNEQF
TRBV6-2/TRBV6-3	TRBD2	ASSYELAGGNEQF
TRBV20-1	TRBD1	SARPGQDAGTGELF
TRBV4-2	-	ASSRGTSTPFYNEQF
TRBV7-3	TRBD1	ASSLSSGGQGEQF
TRBV6-1	TRBD1	ASTKGTDNNYGYT
TRBV25-1	TRBD1	ASSAIGDSSYEQY
TRBV4-3	TRBD1	ASSRSLQGNEQF
TRBV12-3/TRBV12-4	TRBD2	ASSWTSGSTDTQY
TRBV28	-	ASSPLGQNIQY
TRBV20-1	-	SARDQGPQWDEQY
TRBV15	TRBD2	ATSRDWPSGGYEQY
TRBV20-1	TRBD2	SAVLAGLSYEQY
TRBV21-1	-	ASSKGSRGYT
TRBV5-1	-	ASSLEVGGTEAF
TRBV6-1	TRBD1	ASRQGGRDGYT
TRBV7-9	TRBD1	ASSDRAHEQF
TRBV7-9	-	ASSPSGRENTEAF
TRBV24-1	-	ATSDPDRGETQY
TRBV15	-	ATGEPSNYGYT